The 29 T cell receptor beta chains below come from one sample, sequenced in a study of shared clonotypes between healthy human individuals. Libraries were prepared by immunoSEQ multiplex PCR; TCRdb keeps only in-frame clonotypes and omits some of them. The sample includes about 120,000 clones, 68% of them seen just once. The material sequenced was memory CD8+ T cells sorted from blood. The subset is: CD45RO+ cells pooled with CCR7-negative TemRA cells. All receptors come from a woman aged 25 to 45 in good health.

This clone was seen once. The chain couples TRBV25-1 to TRBJ1-1; D remains ambiguous. Germline assignment: CDR1 MGHDK and CDR2 SYGVNS. CDR3 length: 12 amino acids. Trimming cost V 4 bases and J 0 bases, with 3 bases left between them. The CDR3: CASSGVNTEAFF. The CDR3 coding sequence is TGTGCCAGCAGTGGGGTGAACACTGAAGCTTTCTTT.

The chain carries TRBV7-9 and TRBJ2-7; 9 bases map to TRBD2. This CDR3 region has 12 residues. CDR1 and CDR2 (germline): SEHNR, FQNEAQ (reference sequence). The V segment lost 10 bases and the J segment 4 bases; nucleotides outside the gene matches: 5. The CDR3 reads CATDSGGYEQYF. The CDR3 DNA follows: TGTGCCACCGACAGCGGGGGGTACGAGCAGTACTTC.

This rearrangement joins TRBV29-1 to TRBJ2-1; D perhaps matches TRBD2 (5 bases). This CDR3 is 14 amino acids long. Germline CDR1 SQVTM, CDR2 ANQGSEA. V was cut by 3 bases and J by 4 bases, with 13 bases left in between. The DNA of the CDR3 is TGCAGCGTTGAGCGGCGGGCCACTTACAATGAGCAGTTCTTC. Translation: CSVERRATYNEQFF.

J is TRBJ2-2 and V is TRBV7-9, with 8 bases lining up with TRBD1. Germline V gene data show CDR1 as SEHNR and CDR2 as FQNEAQ (reference sequence). The junction had 4 bases not matched to a gene; V was cut back by 4 bases and J by 3 bases. The CDR3 runs to 15 residues. The CDR3 here is CASSYLTGDTGELFF. Here the CDR3 DNA reads TGTGCCAGCAGCTACTTGACAGGGGACACCGGGGAGCTGTTTTTT.

This chain's CDR3 is CASSQDVGQFSGYTF. In DNA form, the CDR3 reads TGTGCCAGCAGCCAAGATGTTGGACAGTTTAGTGGCTACACCTTC. This chain connects TRBV4-2 to TRBJ1-2; D perhaps matches TRBD1 (6 bases). The V and J ends lost 0 bases and 7 bases respectively, with 15 bases between them. This CDR3 comprises 15 residues. Per the germline V gene, CDR1 is LGHNA and CDR2 is YNFKEQ.

The V and J genes are TRBV7-9 and TRBJ1-5; tentative D call: TRBD1 (6 bases). The CDR3 sequence is 14 residues long. Germline V gene sequence: CDR1 SEHNR, CDR2 FQNEAQ (reference sequence). Trimming shortened V by 5 bases and J by 2 bases, and 10 bases separated the two germline ends. The chain's CDR3 is CASSDGQRNQPQHF. CDR3 in DNA: TGTGCCAGCAGCGACGGACAGCGCAATCAGCCCCAGCATTTT.

This clone came up many times. In the same sample, other DNA sequences code for this CDR3. The chain combines TRBV6-4 with TRBJ2-3; no definite D call. This CDR3 is 13 amino acids long. V was trimmed by 3 bases and J by 2 bases, leaving 6 bases between them. Germline V CDR1 and CDR2: MRHNA, SNTAGT. This chain's CDR3 is CASSDSATDTQYF. In DNA form, the CDR3 reads TGTGCCAGCAGTGATTCAGCCACAGATACGCAGTATTTT.

The table lists this clone with a count of one. The V call is TRBV6-4, the J call TRBJ2-1; D gene uncertain. The CDR3 runs to 13 residues. Trimming took 5 bases from V and 8 from J, leaving 13 bases between them. The germline gives CDR1 MRHNA, CDR2 SNTAGT. The CDR3: CASSSGSLHEQFF. CDR3 nucleotide sequence: TGTGCCAGCAGTTCGGGTAGCCTCCATGAGCAGTTCTTC.

The genes are TRBV27 and TRBJ2-7; D call uncertain. The CDR3 is made up of 15 amino acids. The germline V gene encodes CDR1 MNHEY and CDR2 SMNVEV (reference sequence). The V and J ends lost 4 bases and 3 bases respectively, with 16 bases between them. The CDR3 sequence is CASSSPPGIGYEQYF. As DNA, the CDR3 is TGTGCCAGCAGTTCGCCTCCCGGAATCGGCTACGAGCAGTACTTC.

The gene calls are TRBV19 and TRBJ2-3; D not resolved. CDR3 length: 14 residues. CDR1 and CDR2 (germline): LNHDA, SQIVND (reference sequence). V gave up 1 base and J gave up 2 bases, with 7 bases separating them. CDR3 in DNA: TGTGCCAGTAGTATAGGCACGTACACAGATACGCAGTATTTT. Amino acids: CASSIGTYTDTQYF.

In this sample, this clone turned up a few times. The chain is built from TRBV30 and TRBJ2-2; D might be TRBD2 (5 bases). The CDR3 totals 14 residues. V lost 4 bases and J lost 1, with 10 bases in between. Looked up from germline, CDR1 is GTSNPN and CDR2 is SVGIG (reference sequence). The CDR3 DNA sequence: TGTGCCTGGATAAGCCGGGAGAACACCGGGGAGCTGTTTTTT. Protein: CAWISRENTGELFF.

This chain links TRBV2 with TRBJ2-7; 12 nucleotides line up with TRBD2. Germline V lookup: CDR1 SNHLY, CDR2 FYNNEI. The ends lost 4 bases at V and 6 bases at J; junction bases unmatched: 10. The CDR3 has 16 residues. CDR3 sequence: CASSGAASGRALEQYF. The CDR3 bases are TGTGCCAGCAGTGGAGCGGCTAGCGGGAGGGCCCTCGAGCAGTACTTC.

This clone was seen only once. The chain has TRBV28 and TRBJ2-5; D not certain. Per germline, CDR1 MDHEN and CDR2 SYDVKM. The CDR3 runs 14 residues. V lost 6 bases and J 0 bases, leaving 11 bases between the germline ends. The CDR3, as DNA: TGTGCCAGCAGGTCTTTAGGGTACCAAGAGACCCAGTACTTC. Translated: CASRSLGYQETQYF.

J is TRBJ2-1 and V is TRBV25-1, with D perhaps TRBD1 (6 bases). CDR3 length: 16 residues. The V end was cut by 4 bases, the J end by 5 bases, with 18 bases between. CDR1 MGHDK and CDR2 SYGVNS come from the germline V gene. CDR3 DNA sequence: TGTGCCAGCAGTGCCGCTAGTCAGGACAGCAACAATGAGCAGTTCTTC. Protein product: CASSAASQDSNNEQFF.

The chain has TRBV28 and TRBJ2-7; D may be TRBD1 (6 bases). Germline V gene data show CDR1 as MDHEN and CDR2 as SYDVKM. V lost 7 bases, J lost 0 bases, and 13 bases lay in between. The CDR3 runs to 14 residues. The CDR3 DNA is TGTGCCAGCATTCCCAGGGGACCCTCCTACGAGCAGTACTTC. Translation: CASIPRGPSYEQYF.

The chain is built from TRBV29-1 and TRBJ2-7; 7 bases map to TRBD1. Trimming cost V 7 bases and J 1 base; bases outside gene matches: 4. Germline V lookup: CDR1 SQVTM, CDR2 ANQGSEA. CDR3 length equals 12 residues. The DNA for the CDR3 is TGCAGCGCTGGGACAGCATCCTACGAGCAGTACTTC. It translates to CSAGTASYEQYF.

This clone turned up a few times. The chain recombines TRBV9 with TRBJ2-1, with D perhaps TRBD1 or TRBD2 (5 bases each). Germline V gene data show CDR1 as SGDLS and CDR2 as YYNGEE. This CDR3 region has 13 residues. V lost 3 bases to trimming and J lost 10 bases, with 14 bases between them. The CDR3: CASSAPSEGEQFF. DNA of the CDR3: TGTGCCAGCAGCGCCCCCTCAGAGGGGGAGCAGTTCTTC.

A single count supports this clone. The chain is built from TRBV6-1 and TRBJ2-2, with D uncertain. The germline CDR1 and CDR2 sequences are MNHNS and SASEGT. This CDR3 comprises 15 residues. V was shortened by 2 bases and J by 5 bases, with 12 bases between the two germline ends. The CDR3 nucleotides are TGTGCCAGCAGTGAATTTGGGCTTGGGACCGGGGAGCTGTTTTTT. Translated: CASSEFGLGTGELFF.

This chain links TRBV4-1 with TRBJ1-5, with D possibly TRBD1 on 5 matching bases. There are 15 residues in the CDR3. Trimming removed 1 base at V and 6 bases at J, with 13 bases between. Looked up from germline, CDR1 is MGHRA and CDR2 is YSYEKL. The CDR3 here is CASSQVEGLFQPQHF. The DNA for the CDR3 is TGCGCCAGCAGCCAAGTGGAGGGGCTATTTCAGCCCCAGCATTTT.

This rearrangement joins TRBV7-2 to TRBJ2-3; a weak D match, TRBD2 (6 bases). The CDR3 consists of 13 residues. Trimming took off 7 bases at V and 0 bases at J, with 8 bases between the two ends. The germline gives CDR1 SGHTA, CDR2 FQGNSA. This chain's CDR3 is CASTSVSTDTQYF. The CDR3 nucleotides read TGTGCCAGCACTAGCGTTAGCACAGATACGCAGTATTTT.

Regarding this clone: A far larger clone is only one base removed, so a read error is likely. Other nucleotide sequences from this sample produce the same CDR3. The V call is TRBV9, the J call TRBJ2-3, with 11 bases that match TRBD2. CDR3 length: 14 residues. With V trimmed by 4 bases and J by 4 bases, 2 bases remained unmatched. Germline CDR1 reads SGDLS; CDR2 reads YYNGEE. The DNA for the CDR3 is TGTGCCAGCAGCTTAGCGGGAGGGTCAGATACGCAGTATTTT. Translated: CASSLAGGSDTQYF.

The V and J genes are TRBV5-5 and TRBJ2-7, with 7 nucleotides matching TRBD2. CDR3 size: 15 residues. From germline, CDR1 is SGHKS and CDR2 YYEKEE (reference sequence). Trimming took 5 bases from V and 2 from J; bases not matched to a gene: 10. CDR3 residues: CASRLGGAGPYEQYF. The CDR3 bases are TGTGCCAGCAGGCTGGGAGGGGCAGGGCCCTACGAGCAGTACTTC.

The V call is TRBV7-3, the J call TRBJ2-5; D is unclear. CDR1 and CDR2 (germline): SGHTA, FQGTGA. Trimming pared 7 bases from V and 3 bases from J, leaving 9 bases between. This CDR3 region has 12 residues. CDR3 region: CASIHLEETQYF. CDR3 bases: TGTGCCAGCATTCACCTCGAAGAGACCCAGTACTTC.

This clone has ten or more counts. This chain joins TRBV28 and TRBJ1-5; TRBD1 agrees at 8 bases. The CDR3 has 13 amino acids. Germline values: CDR1 MDHEN, CDR2 SYDVKM. V was pared by 10 bases and J by 5 bases, with 7 bases of the junction left unmatched. The CDR3 DNA reads TGTGCCACCCAGGGGGCTGTGTATCAGCCCCAGCATTTT. Encoded protein: CATQGAVYQPQHF.

The chain has TRBV9 and TRBJ2-1, with 9 bases fitting TRBD2. V lost 0 bases and J lost 8; bases outside the gene matches: 6. The CDR3 extends over 15 amino acids. The germline CDR1 and CDR2 sequences are SGDLS and YYNGEE. The CDR3 protein is CASSVGLAGMDEQFF. DNA of the CDR3: TGTGCCAGCAGCGTAGGGCTAGCGGGAATGGATGAGCAGTTCTTC. The full variable domain, completed using reference TRBV9 and TRBJ2-1, is DSGVTQTPKHLITATGQRVTLRCSPRSGDLSVYWYQQSLDQGLQFLIQYYNGEERAKGNILERFSAQQFPDLHSELNLSSLELGDSALYFCASSVGLAGMDEQFFGPGTRLTVL.

This rearrangement joins TRBV6-5 to TRBJ2-7; D remains unclear. The ends were cut back, 4 bases at V and 0 bases at J, with 10 bases in the middle. The length of the CDR3 is 14 residues. The germline V gene has CDR1 MNHEY and CDR2 SVGAGI. The CDR3 here is CASSLGPVSYEQYF. CDR3 in DNA: TGTGCCAGCAGTTTAGGACCTGTCTCCTACGAGCAGTACTTC.

The genes are TRBV29-1 and TRBJ2-3, with D unresolved. V shed 6 bases and J shed 0 bases, with 10 bases lying between them. Germline V gene sequence: CDR1 SQVTM, CDR2 ANQGSEA. The CDR3 covers 13 residues. Written as DNA, the CDR3 is TGCAGCGTGCAGGAAGCTAGCACAGATACGCAGTATTTT. Translated, it gives CSVQEASTDTQYF.

CDR3 residues: CASSAEAGLAYEQYF. The CDR3, as DNA: TGTGCCAGCAGCGCCGAAGCGGGTCTAGCCTACGAGCAGTACTTC. The chain uses TRBV27 and TRBJ2-7; tentatively, D is TRBD2 (6 bases). This CDR3 comprises 15 residues. Germline V lookup: CDR1 MNHEY, CDR2 SMNVEV (reference sequence). Trimming took 6 bases from V and 2 from J, leaving 17 bases between them.

This chain links TRBV7-9 with TRBJ2-4; D remains unclear. V shed 3 bases and J shed 4 bases, with 4 bases lying between them. Germline V gives CDR1 SEHNR, CDR2 FQNEAQ (reference sequence). The CDR3 extends over 12 amino acids. The CDR3 nucleotides read TGTGCCAGCAGCTTTGGGAAAAACATTCAGTACTTC. Translation gives CASSFGKNIQYF.